The entry below gives a single TCR beta chain sequence along with its context. The record originates from a study of CD8 T cells in ankylosing spondylitis. One entry per CDR3 protein, called by TCRdb with MiXCR from the 5' RACE reads. The repertoire holds about 360,000 distinct CDR3 sequences, with roughly 14% as singletons. The length of the CDR3 is 12 residues. The germline V gene encodes CDR1 SQVTM and CDR2 ANQGSEA. The germline V and J ends were trimmed by 4 bases and 1 base, with 7 bases remaining between them. The TCR originated in a male donor with ankylosing spondylitis or in good health (not recorded which). Sequenced: blood, either unsorted or a sorted T cell fraction (not recorded which). The chain uses TRBV29-1 and TRBJ1-1; no clear D gene. CDR3 in amino acids: CSVGAGNTEAFF. CDR3 sequence (DNA): TGCAGCGTTGGCGCGGGGAACACTGAAGCTTTCTTT.